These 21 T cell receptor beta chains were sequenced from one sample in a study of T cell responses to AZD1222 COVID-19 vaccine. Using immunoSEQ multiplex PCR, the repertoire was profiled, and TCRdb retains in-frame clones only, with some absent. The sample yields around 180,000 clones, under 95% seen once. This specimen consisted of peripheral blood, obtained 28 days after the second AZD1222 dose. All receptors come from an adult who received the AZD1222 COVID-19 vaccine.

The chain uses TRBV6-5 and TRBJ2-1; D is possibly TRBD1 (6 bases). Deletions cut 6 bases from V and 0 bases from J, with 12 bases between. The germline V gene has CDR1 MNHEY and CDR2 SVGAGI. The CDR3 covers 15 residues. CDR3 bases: TGTGCCAGCAGCGCTTGGACAGTCTCCTACAATGAGCAGTTCTTC. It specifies CASSAWTVSYNEQFF.

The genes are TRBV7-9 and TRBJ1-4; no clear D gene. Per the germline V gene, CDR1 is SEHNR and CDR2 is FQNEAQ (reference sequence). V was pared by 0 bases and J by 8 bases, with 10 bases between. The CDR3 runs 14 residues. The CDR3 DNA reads TGTGCCAGCAGCTTAGCTTTGGGTGGGGAAAAACTGTTTTTT. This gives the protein CASSLALGGEKLFF. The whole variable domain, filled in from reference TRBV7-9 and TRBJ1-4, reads DTGVSQNPRHKITKRGQNVTFRCDPISEHNRLYWYRQTLGQGPEFLTYFQNEAQLEKSRLLSDRFSAERPKGSFSTLEIQRTEQGDSAMYLCASSLALGGEKLFFGSGTQLSVL.

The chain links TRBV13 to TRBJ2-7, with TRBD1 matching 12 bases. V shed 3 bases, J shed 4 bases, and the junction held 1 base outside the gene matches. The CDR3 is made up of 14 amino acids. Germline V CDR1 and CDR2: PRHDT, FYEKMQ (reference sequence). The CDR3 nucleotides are TGTGCCAGCAGCTTGGGACAGGGGGCTTACGAGCAGTACTTC. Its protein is CASSLGQGAYEQYF.

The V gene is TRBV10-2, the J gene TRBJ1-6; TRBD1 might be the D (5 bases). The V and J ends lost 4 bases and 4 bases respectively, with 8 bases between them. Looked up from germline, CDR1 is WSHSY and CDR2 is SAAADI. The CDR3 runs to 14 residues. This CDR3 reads CASSVGGYNSPLHF. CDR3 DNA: TGCGCCAGCAGTGTCGGGGGTTATAATTCACCCCTCCACTTT.

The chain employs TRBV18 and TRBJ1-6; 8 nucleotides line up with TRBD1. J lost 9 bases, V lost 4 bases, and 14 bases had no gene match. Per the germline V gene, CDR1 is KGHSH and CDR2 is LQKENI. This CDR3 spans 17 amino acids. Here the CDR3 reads CASSRPRGQGATSPLHF. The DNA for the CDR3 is TGTGCCAGCTCACGTCCAAGGGGGCAGGGGGCGACTTCACCCCTCCACTTT.

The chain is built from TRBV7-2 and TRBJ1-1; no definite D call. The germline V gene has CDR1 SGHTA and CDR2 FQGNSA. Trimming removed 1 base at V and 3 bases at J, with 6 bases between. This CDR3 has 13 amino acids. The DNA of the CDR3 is TGTGCCAGCAGCTTAGTTGGTTACACTGAAGCTTTCTTT. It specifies CASSLVGYTEAFF.

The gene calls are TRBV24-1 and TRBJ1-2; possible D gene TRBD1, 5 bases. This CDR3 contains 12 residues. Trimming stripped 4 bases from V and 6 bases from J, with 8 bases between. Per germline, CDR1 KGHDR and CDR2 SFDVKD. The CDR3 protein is CATSDRANGYTF. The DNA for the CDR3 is TGTGCCACCAGTGACAGGGCGAATGGCTACACCTTC.

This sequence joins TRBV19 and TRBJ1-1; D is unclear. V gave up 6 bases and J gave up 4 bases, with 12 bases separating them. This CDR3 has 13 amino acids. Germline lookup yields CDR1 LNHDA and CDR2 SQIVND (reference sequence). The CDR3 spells CASSMTWLTEAFF. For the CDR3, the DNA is TGTGCCAGTAGCATGACCTGGCTCACTGAAGCTTTCTTT.

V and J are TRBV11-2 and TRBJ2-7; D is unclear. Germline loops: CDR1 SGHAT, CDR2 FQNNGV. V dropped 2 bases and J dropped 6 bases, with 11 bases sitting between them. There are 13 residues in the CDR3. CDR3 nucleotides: TGTGCCAGCAGCTTAAAAGCCGGGTTCGAGCAGTACTTC. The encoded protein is CASSLKAGFEQYF.

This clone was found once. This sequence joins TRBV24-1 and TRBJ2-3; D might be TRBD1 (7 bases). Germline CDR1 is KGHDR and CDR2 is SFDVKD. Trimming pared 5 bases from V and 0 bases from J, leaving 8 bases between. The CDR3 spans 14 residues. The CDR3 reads CATSAGGSTDTQYF. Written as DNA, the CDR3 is TGTGCCACCAGTGCAGGGGGGAGCACAGATACGCAGTATTTT.

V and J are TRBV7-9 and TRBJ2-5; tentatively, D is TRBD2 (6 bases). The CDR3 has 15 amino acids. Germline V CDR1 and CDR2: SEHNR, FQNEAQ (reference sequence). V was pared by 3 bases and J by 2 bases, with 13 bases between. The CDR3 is CASSFTRDWQETQYF. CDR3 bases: TGTGCCAGCAGCTTTACCCGGGACTGGCAAGAGACCCAGTACTTC.

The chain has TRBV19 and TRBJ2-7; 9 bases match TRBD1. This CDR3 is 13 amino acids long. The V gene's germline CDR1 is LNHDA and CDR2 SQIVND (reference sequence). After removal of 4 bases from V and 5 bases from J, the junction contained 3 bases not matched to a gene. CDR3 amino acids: CASSRGQGHEQYF. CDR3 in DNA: TGTGCCAGTAGTAGGGGACAGGGTCACGAGCAGTACTTC.

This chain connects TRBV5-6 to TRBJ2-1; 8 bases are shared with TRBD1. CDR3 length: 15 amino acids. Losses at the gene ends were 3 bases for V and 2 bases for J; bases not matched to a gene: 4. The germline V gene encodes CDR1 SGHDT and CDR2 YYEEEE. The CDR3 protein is CASSSTGGPYNEQFF. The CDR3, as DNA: TGTGCCAGCAGCTCAACAGGGGGACCCTACAATGAGCAGTTCTTC.

The CDR3 sequence: CASSPADRAKLFF. The CDR3 coding sequence is TGTGCCAGCAGCCCGGCCGACAGGGCGAAACTGTTTTTT. The chain recombines TRBV3-1 (or the pseudogene TRBV3-2) with TRBJ1-4; TRBD1 matches 7 bases. CDR1 and CDR2 from the germline V gene are LGHDT and YNNKEL (reference sequence). V shed 4 bases and J 11 bases; nucleotides not matched to a gene: 7. The CDR3 totals 13 residues.

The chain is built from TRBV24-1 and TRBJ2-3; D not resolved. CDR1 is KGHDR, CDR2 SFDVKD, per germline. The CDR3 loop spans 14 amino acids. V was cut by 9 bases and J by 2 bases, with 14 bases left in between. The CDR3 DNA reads TGTGCCACCGCCATGGGCGGACCCACAGATACGCAGTATTTT. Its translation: CATAMGGPTDTQYF.

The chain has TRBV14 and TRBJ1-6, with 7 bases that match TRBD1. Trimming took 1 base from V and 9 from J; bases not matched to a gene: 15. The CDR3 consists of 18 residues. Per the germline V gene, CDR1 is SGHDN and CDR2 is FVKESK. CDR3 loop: CASSQGKGAKLTLSPLHF. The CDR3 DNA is TGTGCCAGCAGCCAAGGAAAGGGGGCCAAGTTGACCCTTTCACCCCTCCACTTT.

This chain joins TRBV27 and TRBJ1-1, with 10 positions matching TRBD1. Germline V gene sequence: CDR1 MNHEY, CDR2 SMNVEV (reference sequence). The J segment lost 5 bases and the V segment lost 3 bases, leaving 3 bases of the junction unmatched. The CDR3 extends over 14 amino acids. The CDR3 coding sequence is TGTGCCAGCAGTTTGACAGGGGGCTTGACTGAAGCTTTCTTT. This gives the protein CASSLTGGLTEAFF.

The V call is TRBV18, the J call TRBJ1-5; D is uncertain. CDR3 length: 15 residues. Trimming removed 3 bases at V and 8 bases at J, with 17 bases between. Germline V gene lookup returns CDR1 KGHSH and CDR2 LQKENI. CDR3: CASSPNSMGAEPQHF. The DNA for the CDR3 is TGTGCCAGCTCACCGAACTCAATGGGAGCTGAGCCCCAGCATTTT.

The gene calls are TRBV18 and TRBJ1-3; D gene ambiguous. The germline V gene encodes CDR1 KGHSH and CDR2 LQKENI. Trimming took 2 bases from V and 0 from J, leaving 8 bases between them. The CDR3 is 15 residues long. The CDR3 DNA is TGTGCCAGCTCACCAACGACGGACTCTGGAAACACCATATATTTT. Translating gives CASSPTTDSGNTIYF. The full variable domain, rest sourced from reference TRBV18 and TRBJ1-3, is NAGVMQNPRHLVRRRGQEARLRCSPMKGHSHVYWYRQLPEEGLKFMVYLQKENIIDESGMPKERFSAEFPKEGPSILRIQQVVRGDSAAYFCASSPTTDSGNTIYFGEGSWLTVV.

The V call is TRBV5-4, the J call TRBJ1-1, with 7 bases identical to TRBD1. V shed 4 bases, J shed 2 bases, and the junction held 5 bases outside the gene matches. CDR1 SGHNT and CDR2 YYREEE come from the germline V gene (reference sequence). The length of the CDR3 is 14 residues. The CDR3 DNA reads TGTGCCAGCAGCCAGGGGGGGGTTAACACTGAAGCTTTCTTT. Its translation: CASSQGGVNTEAFF.

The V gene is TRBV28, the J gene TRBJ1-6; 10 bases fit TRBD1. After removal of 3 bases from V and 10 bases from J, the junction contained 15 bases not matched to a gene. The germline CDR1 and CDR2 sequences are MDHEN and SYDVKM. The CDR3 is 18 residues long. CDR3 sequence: CASSFPGTGVVVHSPLHF. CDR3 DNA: TGTGCCAGCAGTTTTCCCGGGACAGGGGTCGTTGTACACTCACCCCTCCACTTT.